This TCR beta chain was identified in a study of OX40 agonist ivuxolimab in advanced cancers. Study overall: Patients were dosed intravenously with ivuxolimab at 0.01 to 10 mg/kg every 2 weeks. Under the entry rules, prior anti-PD-1, anti-PD-L1 or anti-CTLA-4 therapy was allowed, and approximately 36% had some. There were three patients with partial responses, one having hepatocellular carcinoma and two cutaneous melanoma. Whole-study findings and limits: Circulating CD4+ and CD8+ T cells showed clonal expansion by week 6 at 0.1 to 3.0 mg/kg.

On this clone itself: What it binds is not known.

Profiled with immunoSEQ multiplex PCR; TCRdb holds only in-frame clones, not every one. The sample has more than 65,000 clones; 88% are singletons. The specimen comprised CD4+ or CD8+ T cells sorted from blood, sampled in a trial of the OX40 agonist ivuxolimab. The clonotype comes from an adult with an advanced solid tumor such as melanoma, head and neck, liver or kidney cancer.

The CDR3 spells CASSQEQGSAYEQYF. The CDR3 coding sequence is TGCGCCAGCAGCCAAGAACAGGGAAGTGCCTACGAGCAGTACTTC. The J gene is TRBJ2-7, the V gene TRBV4-1; TRBD1 is a possible D gene (6 bases). V lost 0 bases and J lost 2, with 11 bases in between. CDR1 is MGHRA and CDR2 is YSYEKL in the germline V gene. The CDR3 extends over 15 amino acids.